The TCR beta chain described here comes from a study of OX40 agonist ivuxolimab in advanced cancers. Trimming pared 1 base from V and 0 bases from J, leaving 6 bases between. Looked up from germline, CDR1 is LGHNA and CDR2 is YSLEER. There are 15 residues in the CDR3. Libraries were prepared by immunoSEQ multiplex PCR; TCRdb keeps only in-frame clonotypes and omits some of them. The table records 60,000 to 65,000 clones, about four fifths of them present only once. Source: CD4+ or CD8+ T cells sorted from blood, taken in a trial of the OX40 agonist ivuxolimab. V gene TRBV4-3 combines with J gene TRBJ2-2; the D is unclear. The receptor was isolated from an adult with an advanced solid tumor such as melanoma, head and neck, liver or kidney cancer. The CDR3 region has the DNA TGCGCCAGCAGCCAAGTATATCCGAACACCGGGGAGCTGTTTTTT. It codes for CASSQVYPNTGELFF.